This T cell receptor (beta chain) was sequenced in a study of cytomegalovirus exposure and HLA in healthy donors. The wider study: Of several hundred genotyped donors, around 86% grouped in the Caucasian-associated ancestry cluster. Study-level findings and limits: Data from an earlier analysis indicated that most TCR beta V segments were productive either about 90% or about 30% of the time. Researchers catalogued roughly 150 TCR beta chains as cytomegalovirus-associated.

Germline loops: CDR1 LNHDA, CDR2 SQIVND (reference sequence). The CDR3 is made up of 14 amino acids. The trim removed 4 bases at V and 3 bases at J, leaving 4 bases unmatched. 13 Jbeta primers and 60 Vbeta primers were used for the PCR. Sequenced by immunoSEQ multiplex PCR; TCRdb stores in-frame clones only, minus some. In the table there are some 190,000 clones, roughly 80% of which are singletons. As concerns this clone: Its matching antigen is unknown.

The V and J genes are TRBV19 and TRBJ1-1; 8 bases map to TRBD1. The sequenced material came from PBMCs. This clonotype was sampled from a male donor in good health and CMV-seronegative. This CDR3 is CASSKDRVDTEAFF. The CDR3 nucleotides read TGTGCCAGTAGTAAGGACAGGGTGGACACTGAAGCTTTCTTT.